This T cell receptor (beta chain) originates from a study of preoperative IRX-2 immunotherapy in early breast cancer. The treatment here: preoperative locoregional IRX-2 cytokine immunotherapy. Patients received preoperative, locoregional IRX-2 cytokine immunotherapy in a phase Ib study. Germline CDR1 MNHGY, CDR2 SAAAGT. Trimming took 6 bases from V and 5 from J, leaving 11 bases between them. The CDR3 spans 13 residues. Data came from immunoSEQ multiplex PCR; TCRdb stores just in-frame clones and leaves some out. The data show approximately 27,000 clones, 80% to 90% seen once. The chain links TRBV6-8 to TRBJ2-1; no clear D. This receptor was obtained from a human donor with breast cancer. The sequenced sample was lymph node tissue, obtained after IRX-2 immunotherapy. This chain's CDR3 is CASRYFSHNEQFF. Written as DNA, the CDR3 is TGTGCCAGCAGATATTTCAGTCACAATGAGCAGTTCTTC.